This T cell receptor (beta chain) was obtained from a study of cytomegalovirus exposure and HLA in healthy donors. Findings of the study overall: HLA restriction was apparent for most CMV-associated TCR beta chains in a later analysis. Roughly uniform depth of sequencing across donors was assumed in presence/absence analyses.

PCR employed 60 Vbeta and 13 Jbeta primers. This table comes from immunoSEQ multiplex PCR, and its TCRdb copy is limited to in-frame clones, with some not included. The sample carries 200,000 or so clones, around three quarters recorded once. The CDR3 extends over 15 amino acids. CDR1 is SGHAT, CDR2 FQNNGV, per germline. Trimming took off 1 base at V and 0 bases at J, with 9 bases between the two ends. Points on this clone: Its antigen is undetermined.

The TCR sequence derives from a man aged 35-49 years in good health and CMV-seronegative. The sample consisted of PBMCs. The genes are TRBV11-2 and TRBJ1-1; maybe TRBD1 (5 bases). The CDR3 DNA follows: TGTGCCAGCAGCTTAGGACAGACAATGAACACTGAAGCTTTCTTT. Its protein product is CASSLGQTMNTEAFF.